Listed here are 17 T cell receptor beta chains from one sample, sequenced in a study of blood T cell repertoires in COVID-19. Clones were read by immunoSEQ multiplex PCR, and TCRdb kept only the in-frame ones, dropping some. The sample shows about 150,000 clones, about 89% of them seen only once. Sequenced: peripheral blood. Every receptor here comes from a man in his fifties with active COVID-19.

The gene calls are TRBV6-2 or TRBV6-3 and TRBJ1-1; D may be TRBD1 (5 bases). Germline V gene data show CDR1 as MNHEY and CDR2 as SVGEGT. This CDR3 comprises 13 residues. V gave up 3 bases and J gave up 3 bases, with 8 bases separating them. CDR3 protein: CASSYGAYTEAFF. CDR3 coding DNA: TGTGCCAGCAGTTATGGGGCGTACACTGAAGCTTTCTTT.

The chain couples TRBV5-6 to TRBJ1-1; D gene ambiguous. Germline values: CDR1 SGHDT, CDR2 YYEEEE. The CDR3 contains 15 residues. Trimming cost V 4 bases and J 2 bases, with 15 bases left between them. The CDR3 spells CASSLYPEINTEAFF. The CDR3 DNA follows: TGTGCCAGCAGCCTTTATCCCGAGATAAACACTGAAGCTTTCTTT. The full variable domain, with the rest looked up from reference TRBV5-6 and TRBJ1-1, is DAGVTQSPTHLIKTRGQQVTLRCSPKSGHDTVSWYQQALGQGPQFIFQYYEEEERQRGNFPDRFSGHQFPNYSSELNVNALLLGDSALYLCASSLYPEINTEAFFGQGTRLTVV.

V usage is TRBV7-9 and J usage is TRBJ2-2, with 7 bases that match TRBD2. V was pared by 5 bases and J by 6 bases, with 12 bases of the junction left unmatched. Germline V gene sequence: CDR1 SEHNR, CDR2 FQNEAQ (reference sequence). The length of the CDR3 is 16 residues. The chain's CDR3 is CASSPPRGEGAGELFF. The CDR3 nucleotides are TGTGCCAGCAGCCCCCCCCGGGGGGAAGGAGCCGGGGAGCTGTTTTTT.

This clone was observed a handful of times. V gene TRBV4-2 combines with J gene TRBJ1-4; D is perhaps TRBD1 (6 bases). V was shortened by 0 bases and J by 5 bases, with 13 bases between the two germline ends. CDR1 and CDR2 (germline): LGHNA, YNFKEQ. The CDR3 covers 16 residues. The CDR3 here is CASSQDGQNLNEKLFF. The CDR3 region has the DNA TGTGCCAGCAGCCAAGACGGACAGAACCTAAATGAAAAACTGTTTTTT.

The chain is built from TRBV11-3 and TRBJ2-5; 8 bases align to TRBD2. There are 14 residues in the CDR3. V was pared by 4 bases and J by 4 bases, with 5 bases of the junction left unmatched. The germline V gene has CDR1 SGHNT and CDR2 YENEEA. In DNA, the CDR3 is TGTGCCAGCAGCTCACGGGGGGGCGGAGAGACCCAGTACTTC. This sequence encodes CASSSRGGGETQYF.

This chain links TRBV6-5 with TRBJ1-4; 9 bases match TRBD1. V was pared by 4 bases and J by 2 bases, with 2 bases of the junction left unmatched. The CDR3 contains 15 residues. Germline CDR1 and CDR2: MNHEY and SVGAGI. The CDR3 nucleotides read TGTGCCAGCAGTTTAACAGGGGGCACTAATGAAAAACTGTTTTTT. It specifies CASSLTGGTNEKLFF.

CDR3 amino acids: CASGPDRGPFYGYTF. The CDR3 DNA reads as TGTGCTAGTGGTCCTGACAGGGGGCCTTTCTATGGCTACACCTTC. V is TRBV12-5 and J is TRBJ1-2, with 10 bases that match TRBD1. Unmatched junction bases numbered 7, after V lost 5 bases and J lost 4 bases. The CDR3 runs to 15 residues. Germline V gene data show CDR1 as LGHNT and CDR2 as FRNRAP.

The CDR3, as DNA: TGTGCCTGGAGCGCGAGAAATCAGCCCCAGCATTTT. Protein: CAWSARNQPQHF. V gene TRBV30 combines with J gene TRBJ1-5; D unclear. Germline-derived CDR1 and CDR2 are GTSNPN and SVGIG (reference sequence). The V and J ends lost 3 bases and 4 bases respectively, with 7 bases between them. The CDR3 loop spans 12 amino acids. The full variable domain, in which reference TRBV30 and TRBJ1-5 provide the parts outside the CDR3, is SQTIHQWPATLVQPVGSPLSLECTVEGTSNPNLYWYRQAAGRGLQLLFYSVGIGQISSEVPQNLSASRPQDRQFILSSKKLLLSDSGFYLCAWSARNQPQHFGDGTRLSIL.

The genes are TRBV7-6 and TRBJ1-4; 9 bases are a match to TRBD1. The V segment lost 1 base and the J segment 7 bases; nucleotides outside the gene matches: 10. The CDR3 runs to 17 residues. Germline CDR1 is SGHVS and CDR2 is FNYEAQ. The CDR3 reads CASSLEYEQGASEKLFF. The CDR3 nucleotides read TGTGCCAGCAGCTTAGAGTATGAACAGGGGGCTAGTGAAAAACTGTTTTTT.

This sequence joins TRBV30 and TRBJ1-1; 7 positions agree with TRBD1. The CDR3 runs 16 residues. The V gene end was trimmed by 5 bases and the J gene end by 0 bases; junction bases not matched to a gene: 12. Germline CDR1 is GTSNPN and CDR2 is SVGIG (reference sequence). As DNA, the CDR3 is TGTGCCTGGGTACATTCACCGGGACAGATGAACACTGAAGCTTTCTTT. Translated: CAWVHSPGQMNTEAFF.

The chain employs TRBV13 and TRBJ2-7, with a weak D call TRBD1 (6 bases). Trimming shortened V by 4 bases and J by 5 bases, and 18 bases separated the two germline ends. The CDR3 is made up of 15 amino acids. The germline V gene encodes CDR1 PRHDT and CDR2 FYEKMQ (reference sequence). The CDR3, as DNA: TGTGCCAGCAGCTATGACAGGTCGTGGGGTGACGAGCAGTACTTC. Protein product: CASSYDRSWGDEQYF.

The chain employs TRBV4-3 and TRBJ1-1, with TRBD1 identical over 8 bases. V was pared by 3 bases and J by 3 bases, with 3 bases of the junction left unmatched. This CDR3 contains 14 residues. Germline lookup yields CDR1 LGHNA and CDR2 YSLEER. The DNA for the CDR3 is TGCGCCAGCAGCCAGGCGGACAGGGACACTGAAGCTTTCTTT. It translates to CASSQADRDTEAFF.

The rearrangement uses TRBV6-5 and TRBJ1-4; D ambiguous. CDR3 length: 16 residues. The V gene lost 0 bases and the J gene lost 2 bases, with 10 bases spanning the gap. The germline V gene encodes CDR1 MNHEY and CDR2 SVGAGI. CDR3 loop: CASSYSRAKTNEKLFF. The CDR3 nucleotides are TGTGCCAGCAGTTACTCGAGAGCCAAGACTAATGAAAAACTGTTTTTT.

J is TRBJ1-3 and V is TRBV9, with TRBD1 matching 8 bases. The V gene end was trimmed by 3 bases and the J gene end by 5 bases; junction bases not matched to a gene: 13. This CDR3 has 17 amino acids. Germline CDR1 is SGDLS and CDR2 is YYNGEE. The CDR3 region is CASSETSGGLGRNTIYF. In DNA, the CDR3 is TGTGCCAGCAGCGAAACTTCAGGGGGCTTGGGACGAAACACCATATATTTT.

The gene calls are TRBV11-2 and TRBJ1-1; 7 bases fit TRBD1. This CDR3 region has 15 residues. Germline loops: CDR1 SGHAT, CDR2 FQNNGV. Trimming removed 5 bases from V and 1 base from J; junction bases left unmatched: 7. Here the CDR3 DNA reads TGTGCCAGCAGCATTACAGGGGCTTCGAACACTGAAGCTTTCTTT. This encodes CASSITGASNTEAFF.

The chain carries TRBV7-9 and TRBJ1-1; 11 bases are shared with TRBD1. Losses at the gene ends were 6 bases for V and 5 bases for J; bases not matched to a gene: 8. The germline V gene has CDR1 SEHNR and CDR2 FQNEAQ (reference sequence). The CDR3 spans 15 residues. The CDR3 nucleotides are TGTGCCAGCAGGTACAGGACAGGGGGCCCGACTGAAGCTTTCTTT. Translated: CASRYRTGGPTEAFF.

This clone was seen a single time. The CDR3 is CASSLGGQPLYEQYF. CDR3 in DNA: TGTGCCAGCAGCTTGGGGGGACAGCCTCTCTACGAGCAGTACTTC. This chain links TRBV28 with TRBJ2-7; D might be TRBD1 (7 bases). The CDR3 is made up of 15 amino acids. Germline V gene sequence: CDR1 MDHEN, CDR2 SYDVKM. The V and J ends lost 6 bases and 3 bases respectively, with 18 bases between them.